Each of the 10 T cell receptor beta chains below was sequenced from the same sample in a study of glioma-infiltrating T cells after dendritic cell vaccination. Documented time point: after dendritic cell vaccination, including at tumor progression/relapse. Libraries were prepared by immunoSEQ multiplex PCR; TCRdb keeps only in-frame clonotypes and omits some of them. The sample shows over 80,000 clones, roughly four fifths of them seen only once. Material: blood, obtained after dendritic cell vaccination. The receptors were sampled from a human donor with glioblastoma.

A single count supports this clone. The chain joins TRBV2 to TRBJ1-1; the D is unclear. V shed 7 bases and J shed 5 bases, with 8 bases lying between them. This CDR3 has 11 residues. Germline V gives CDR1 SNHLY, CDR2 FYNNEI. The CDR3 bases are TGTGCCAGCACTACCGGGACTGAAGCTTTCTTT. This encodes CASTTGTEAFF.

This sequence joins TRBV7-6 and TRBJ2-3; D is undetermined. CDR3 length: 12 amino acids. CDR1 is SGHVS, CDR2 FNYEAQ, per germline. V was cut by 5 bases and J by 2 bases, with 5 bases left in between. DNA of the CDR3: TGTGCCAGCAGCGCACTCACAGATACGCAGTATTTT. This sequence encodes CASSALTDTQYF.

This sequence joins TRBV5-1 and TRBJ1-1; D might be TRBD1 (5 bases). Germline lookup yields CDR1 SGHRS and CDR2 YFSETQ. V lost 5 bases and J 1 base, leaving 12 bases between the germline ends. This CDR3 is 14 amino acids long. In DNA form, the CDR3 reads TGCGCCAGCAGGACTAGTGGGGGGAACACTGAAGCTTTCTTT. It specifies CASRTSGGNTEAFF.

The chain employs TRBV4-2 and TRBJ1-1, with 7 bases that match TRBD1. Germline-derived CDR1 and CDR2 are LGHNA and YNFKEQ. The junction had 7 bases not matched to a gene; V was cut back by 5 bases and J by 1 base. The CDR3 has 15 residues. The CDR3 DNA is TGTGCCAGCAGCGCGTACGGACAGGCGAACACTGAAGCTTTCTTT. The encoded protein is CASSAYGQANTEAFF.

This chain joins TRBV4-1 and TRBJ2-3, with D possibly being TRBD2 (5 bases). This CDR3 is 12 amino acids long. From germline, CDR1 is MGHRA and CDR2 YSYEKL. Trimming took off 6 bases at V and 1 base at J, with 5 bases between the two ends. The CDR3 region is CASRGGTDTQYF. The CDR3 DNA reads TGCGCCAGCAGGGGAGGCACAGATACGCAGTATTTT.

The genes are TRBV19 and TRBJ1-5, with 12 nucleotides matching TRBD1. Germline V gene lookup returns CDR1 LNHDA and CDR2 SQIVND (reference sequence). The CDR3 length is 16 residues. With 4 bases clipped from V and 6 bases from J, the junction kept 7 bases outside the gene matches. The chain's CDR3 is CASSTGTGGGGQPQHF. The DNA for the CDR3 is TGTGCCAGTAGTACCGGGACAGGGGGCGGTGGTCAGCCCCAGCATTTT.

The chain uses TRBV19 and TRBJ1-2; 8 bases are shared with TRBD1. After removal of 6 bases from V and 0 bases from J, the junction contained 3 bases not matched to a gene. Germline lookup yields CDR1 LNHDA and CDR2 SQIVND (reference sequence). The CDR3 has 14 amino acids. The CDR3 sequence: CASSGQGSNYGYTF. The CDR3, as DNA: TGTGCCAGTAGCGGACAGGGCTCTAACTATGGCTACACCTTC. Drawing the rest from reference TRBV19 and TRBJ1-2, the complete variable domain is DGGITQSPKYLFRKEGQNVTLSCEQNLNHDAMYWYRQDPGQGLRLIYYSQIVNDFQKGDIAEGYSVSREKKESFPLTVTSAQKNPTAFYLCASSGQGSNYGYTFGSGTRLTVV.

This chain links TRBV29-1 with TRBJ2-7; 8 nucleotides line up with TRBD1. Germline V gives CDR1 SQVTM, CDR2 ANQGSEA. V dropped 6 bases and J dropped 7; count of bases not matched to a gene: 5. The CDR3 is 11 amino acids. The CDR3 sequence: CSVATGGEQYV. As DNA, the CDR3 is TGCAGCGTAGCTACAGGGGGAGAGCAGTACGTC.

This clone showed up just once. The chain recombines TRBV7-2 with TRBJ2-1, with 7 bases lining up with TRBD2. The germline gives CDR1 SGHTA, CDR2 FQGNSA. CDR3 length: 15 residues. J gave up 3 bases and V 5 bases, and 7 bases lay outside the gene matches. CDR3 sequence: CASSPQGRDYNEQFF. The CDR3 DNA reads TGTGCCAGCAGCCCCCAAGGGAGGGACTACAATGAGCAGTTCTTC. Drawing the rest from reference TRBV7-2 and TRBJ2-1, the complete variable domain is GAGVSQSPSNKVTEKGKDVELRCDPISGHTALYWYRQSLGQGLEFLIYFQGNSAPDKSGLPSDRFSAERTGGSVSTLTIQRTQQEDSAVYLCASSPQGRDYNEQFFGPGTRLTVL.

The CDR3 spells CASSLVGRTSTDTQYF. CDR3 in DNA: TGCGCCAGCAGCTTGGTCGGGAGGACTAGCACAGATACGCAGTATTTT. The genes are TRBV5-1 and TRBJ2-3, with 7 bases identical to TRBD2. With 0 bases clipped from V and 0 bases from J, the junction kept 4 bases outside the gene matches. Germline V lookup: CDR1 SGHRS, CDR2 YFSETQ. The CDR3 covers 16 residues.